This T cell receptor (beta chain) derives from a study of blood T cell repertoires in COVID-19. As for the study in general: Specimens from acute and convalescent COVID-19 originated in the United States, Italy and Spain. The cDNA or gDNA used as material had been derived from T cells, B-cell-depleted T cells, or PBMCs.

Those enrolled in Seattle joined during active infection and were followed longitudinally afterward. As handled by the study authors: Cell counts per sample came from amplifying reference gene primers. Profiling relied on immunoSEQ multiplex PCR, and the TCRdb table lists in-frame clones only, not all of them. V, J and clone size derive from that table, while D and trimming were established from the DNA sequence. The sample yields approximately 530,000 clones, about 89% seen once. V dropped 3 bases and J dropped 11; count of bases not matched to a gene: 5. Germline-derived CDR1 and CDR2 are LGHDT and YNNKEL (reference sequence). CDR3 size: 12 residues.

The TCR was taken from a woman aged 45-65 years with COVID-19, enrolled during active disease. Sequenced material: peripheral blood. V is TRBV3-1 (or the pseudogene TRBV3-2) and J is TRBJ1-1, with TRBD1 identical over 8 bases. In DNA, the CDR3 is TGTGCCAGCAGCCACCTGGACAGGGACGCTTTCTTT. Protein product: CASSHLDRDAFF.